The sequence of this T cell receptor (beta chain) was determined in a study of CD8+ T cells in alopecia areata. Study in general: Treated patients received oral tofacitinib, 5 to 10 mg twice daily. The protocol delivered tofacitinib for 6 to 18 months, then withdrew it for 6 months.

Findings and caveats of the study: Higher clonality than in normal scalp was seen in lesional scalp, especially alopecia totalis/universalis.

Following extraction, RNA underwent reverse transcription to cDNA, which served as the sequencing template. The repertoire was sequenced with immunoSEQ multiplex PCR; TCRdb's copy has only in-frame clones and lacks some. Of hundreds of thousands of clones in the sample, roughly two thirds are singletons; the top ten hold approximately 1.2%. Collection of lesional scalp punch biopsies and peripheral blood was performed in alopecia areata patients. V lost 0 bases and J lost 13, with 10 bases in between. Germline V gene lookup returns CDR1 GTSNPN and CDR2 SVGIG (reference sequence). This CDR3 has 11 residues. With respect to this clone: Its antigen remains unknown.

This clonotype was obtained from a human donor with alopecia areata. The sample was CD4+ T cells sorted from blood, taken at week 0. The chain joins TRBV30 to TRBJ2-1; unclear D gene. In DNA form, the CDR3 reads TGTGCCTGGAGTGTATTAGCCCACCAGTTCTTC. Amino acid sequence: CAWSVLAHQFF.